This T cell receptor (beta chain) was documented in a study of blood T cell repertoires in COVID-19. The CDR3 length is 15 residues. CDR1 and CDR2 (germline): SGDLS, YYNGEE. Trimming took 0 bases from V and 3 from J, leaving 13 bases between them. Libraries were prepared by immunoSEQ multiplex PCR; TCRdb keeps only in-frame clonotypes and omits some of them. The sample lists over 130,000 clones, 88% occurring once. Input material: peripheral blood. The J gene is TRBJ2-7, the V gene TRBV9, with D perhaps TRBD2 (6 bases). The sequence was collected from a human donor with COVID-19, enrolled during active disease. The donor label of this sample is uncertain. The CDR3 is CASSVGSGEHYEQYF. In DNA form, the CDR3 reads TGTGCCAGCAGCGTAGGATCGGGGGAGCACTACGAGCAGTACTTC.